This T cell receptor (beta chain) was captured by sequencing in a study of shared clonotypes between healthy human individuals. Study-wide findings and caveats: Between four donors, naive CD4 clonotypes were shared at a level of around 5.2%.

Clones were sequenced by immunoSEQ multiplex PCR, and TCRdb holds only the in-frame ones, with some missing. The sample yields some 2,400,000 clones, roughly 95% seen once. The CDR3 runs 14 residues. Unmatched junction bases numbered 3, after V lost 5 bases and J lost 3 bases. Germline loops: CDR1 MNHEY, CDR2 SVGAGI. Points on this clone: Its antigen remains unidentified.

The sequenced sample consisted of naive CD4+ T cells sorted from blood. Subset in this sample: CD45RA+ positively selected. The receptor's source is a man between 18 and 29 years old in good health. The chain recombines TRBV6-5 with TRBJ2-2; 7 nucleotides align to TRBD2. For the CDR3, the DNA is TGTGCCAGCAGTCGACGGGAGGACACCGGGGAGCTGTTTTTT. Translation: CASSRREDTGELFF.